Below are 25 T cell receptor beta chains sequenced from a single sample in a study of blood T cell repertoires in COVID-19. Generated by immunoSEQ multiplex PCR, the TCRdb table keeps only in-frame clones and is missing some. The table lists tens of thousands of clones, 87% of them singletons, with roughly 14% in the top ten. Sequenced material: peripheral blood. Receptor source: a human donor in a cohort sampled during active COVID-19. The donor label of this sample is uncertain.

The rearrangement joins TRBV28 to TRBJ2-1, with 10 bases that match TRBD2. The CDR3 consists of 16 residues. V dropped 6 bases and J dropped 7; count of bases not matched to a gene: 12. Per the germline V gene, CDR1 is MDHEN and CDR2 is SYDVKM. This CDR3 is CASSLQRGGQVNEQFF. CDR3 coding DNA: TGTGCCAGCAGCCTTCAGCGGGGGGGCCAGGTAAATGAGCAGTTCTTC.

V is TRBV19 and J is TRBJ2-5, with TRBD2 matching over 8 bases. Trimming cost V 2 bases and J 5 bases; bases outside gene matches: 1. The CDR3 loop spans 13 amino acids. Per germline, CDR1 LNHDA and CDR2 SQIVND (reference sequence). The CDR3 DNA reads as TGTGCCAGTAGTATACTAGCGGGTGAGACCCAGTACTTC. Its protein is CASSILAGETQYF.

This clone was seen more than once but under ten times. The rearrangement joins TRBV2 to TRBJ1-3; TRBD1 matches at 8 bases. Trimming cost V 3 bases and J 2 bases; bases outside gene matches: 3. CDR1 is SNHLY, CDR2 FYNNEI, per germline. The CDR3 length is 15 residues. This CDR3 is CASSDPGGAGNTIYF. The CDR3 bases are TGTGCCAGCAGTGACCCAGGGGGCGCTGGAAACACCATATATTTT.

This sequence joins TRBV6-5 and TRBJ1-2; D ambiguous. The germline V and J ends were trimmed by 8 bases and 7 bases, with 11 bases remaining between them. The CDR3 sequence is 11 residues long. In germline, CDR1 is MNHEY, CDR2 SVGAGI. The CDR3, as DNA: TGTGCCAGCTCGCGAGCGTTTGGCTACACCTTC. It translates to CASSRAFGYTF.

The chain is built from TRBV6-5 and TRBJ2-2; D is uncertain. Germline V lookup: CDR1 MNHEY, CDR2 SVGAGI. With 7 bases removed from V and 0 bases from J, the gap between germline ends came to 12 bases. This CDR3 has 15 residues. This CDR3 reads CASILRLSNTGELFF. The DNA for the CDR3 is TGTGCCAGCATACTCAGGCTTTCGAACACCGGGGAGCTGTTTTTT.

The V call is TRBV6-5, the J call TRBJ2-7; 8 bases agree with TRBD1. Per the germline V gene, CDR1 is MNHEY and CDR2 is SVGAGI. This CDR3 has 14 residues. Trimming at V came to 5 bases and at J to 5 bases, leaving 8 bases not matched to a gene. CDR3 loop: CASSTRTGLHEQYF. In DNA form, the CDR3 reads TGTGCCAGCAGTACCCGGACAGGGTTGCACGAGCAGTACTTC.

This clone was seen more than once but under ten times. The chain carries TRBV27 and TRBJ2-3; TRBD1 matches at 7 bases. This CDR3 is built from 15 residues. Germline V CDR1 and CDR2: MNHEY, SMNVEV (reference sequence). J was trimmed by 5 bases and V by 8 bases; bases with no gene match: 13. CDR3 bases: TGTGCCAGCTTGCCCCGACAGGGACCCGGAGATACGCAGTATTTT. As protein: CASLPRQGPGDTQYF.

The J gene is TRBJ1-3, the V gene TRBV4-2; D gene unclear. Germline CDR1 is LGHNA and CDR2 is YNFKEQ. The V end lost 0 bases, the J end lost 2 bases, and 14 bases lay between the germline ends. The CDR3 contains 17 residues. The CDR3 reads CASSQEGRVLTGNTIYF. The CDR3 bases are TGTGCCAGCAGCCAAGAGGGGAGGGTTCTAACTGGAAACACCATATATTTT.

The chain recombines TRBV5-6 with TRBJ2-4, with 13 bases identical to TRBD2. V lost 2 bases to trimming and J lost 7 bases; unmatched junction nucleotides: 6. Germline V CDR1 and CDR2: SGHDT, YYEEEE. The CDR3 sequence is 16 residues long. CDR3 in amino acids: CASSLLAGGPVNIQYF. The CDR3 DNA reads TGTGCCAGCAGCTTACTAGCGGGGGGGCCGGTGAACATTCAGTACTTC.

The J gene is TRBJ1-2, the V gene TRBV6-1; TRBD1 might be the D (6 bases). CDR1 and CDR2 from the germline V gene are MNHNS and SASEGT. Deletions cut 3 bases from V and 0 bases from J, with 14 bases between. CDR3 length: 16 residues. The CDR3 nucleotides read TGTGCCAGCAGTGAGGCCGACAGGCCCGCTAACTATGGCTACACCTTC. Protein: CASSEADRPANYGYTF.

This clone was counted between two and nine times. This chain connects TRBV5-5 to TRBJ1-1, with 8 bases that match TRBD1. This CDR3 contains 15 residues. Germline assignment: CDR1 SGHKS and CDR2 YYEKEE (reference sequence). The junction had 8 bases not matched to a gene; V was cut back by 4 bases and J by 3 bases. The CDR3 region is CASSPGGALDTEAFF. DNA for the CDR3: TGTGCCAGCAGCCCAGGGGGCGCTTTGGACACTGAAGCTTTCTTT.

This rearrangement joins TRBV7-3 to TRBJ2-1; TRBD2 matches at 8 bases. CDR3 length: 15 residues. From germline, CDR1 is SGHTA and CDR2 FQGTGA. The J segment lost 2 bases and the V segment lost 5 bases, leaving 5 bases of the junction unmatched. The CDR3 loop is CASSPGLATYNEQFF. The DNA for the CDR3 is TGTGCCAGCAGCCCCGGACTAGCTACCTACAATGAGCAGTTCTTC.

The chain joins TRBV7-9 to TRBJ2-1; 8 bases fit TRBD2. Germline-derived CDR1 and CDR2 are SEHNR and FQNEAQ (reference sequence). V was clipped by 5 bases and J by 2 bases; unmatched bases: 14. This CDR3 contains 18 residues. CDR3 DNA: TGTGCCAGCAGCCCCAAGCGCCGACTAGCGAGCCCCTACAATGAGCAGTTCTTC. This codes for CASSPKRRLASPYNEQFF.

The J gene is TRBJ2-5, the V gene TRBV5-6; D remains ambiguous. This CDR3 contains 12 residues. Germline values: CDR1 SGHDT, CDR2 YYEEEE. V lost 0 bases and J 3 bases, leaving 3 bases between the germline ends. The CDR3 region has the DNA TGTGCCAGCAGCTTGGGAGAAGAGACCCAGTACTTC. Translated: CASSLGEETQYF.

This clone was counted between two and nine times. This chain connects TRBV5-1 to TRBJ2-5; 7 positions agree with TRBD2. The germline V gene has CDR1 SGHRS and CDR2 YFSETQ. This CDR3 has 13 residues. The CDR3 DNA follows: TGCGCGACGGCGGGGGAACTCCAAGAGACCCAGTACTTC. It translates to CATAGELQETQYF.

This sequence joins TRBV7-2 and TRBJ2-7, with no clear D. Trimming cost V 3 bases and J 3 bases, with 12 bases left between them. This CDR3 contains 14 residues. Germline loops: CDR1 SGHTA, CDR2 FQGNSA. The CDR3: CASSFGGALYEQYF. The CDR3 bases are TGTGCCAGCAGCTTTGGCGGAGCCCTCTACGAGCAGTACTTC.

The V call is TRBV7-3, the J call TRBJ2-7; 11 bases fit TRBD1. This CDR3 region has 15 residues. The germline V gene encodes CDR1 SGHTA and CDR2 FQGTGA. The trim removed 2 bases at V and 3 bases at J, leaving 3 bases unmatched. DNA of the CDR3: TGTGCCAGCAGCTTAGGGGACAGGGGGTTCTACGAGCAGTACTTC. Translated, it gives CASSLGDRGFYEQYF.

This chain joins TRBV5-5 and TRBJ1-2; TRBD1 matches 9 bases. The CDR3 extends over 14 amino acids. Trimming at V came to 7 bases and at J to 7 bases, leaving 11 bases not matched to a gene. In germline, CDR1 is SGHKS, CDR2 YYEKEE (reference sequence). As DNA, the CDR3 is TGTGCCAGCCGGGCCGGGACAGGGCCGGTTGGCTACACCTTC. It specifies CASRAGTGPVGYTF.

V and J are TRBV11-2 and TRBJ1-1; a weak D match, TRBD1 (5 bases). The V gene lost 5 bases and the J gene lost 0 bases, with 19 bases spanning the gap. The CDR3 consists of 17 residues. Germline V CDR1 and CDR2: SGHAT, FQNNGV. The CDR3 loop reads CASSPVGIRVMNTEAFF. CDR3 sequence (DNA): TGTGCCAGCAGCCCAGTGGGCATCAGGGTCATGAACACTGAAGCTTTCTTT.

The chain has TRBV3-1 (or the pseudogene TRBV3-2) and TRBJ1-2; 7 nucleotides line up with TRBD1. CDR3 length equals 14 residues. Germline-derived CDR1 and CDR2 are LGHDT and YNNKEL (reference sequence). The V segment lost 3 bases and the J segment 8 bases; nucleotides outside the gene matches: 9. CDR3 sequence: CASSHIGQERGYTF. CDR3 bases: TGTGCCAGCAGCCATATAGGACAGGAGAGGGGCTACACCTTC.

J is TRBJ1-3 and V is TRBV19; D might be TRBD1 (5 bases). The V gene's germline CDR1 is LNHDA and CDR2 SQIVND (reference sequence). This CDR3 has 14 amino acids. Trimming cost V 2 bases and J 4 bases, with 9 bases left between them. In nucleotides, the CDR3 is TGTGCCAGTAGTATACCGGGGGACGGAAACACCATATATTTT. Translated, it gives CASSIPGDGNTIYF.

In this sample, this clone turned up once. V usage is TRBV3-1 (or the pseudogene TRBV3-2) and J usage is TRBJ1-1, with TRBD1 matching 9 bases. The CDR3 runs 13 residues. CDR1 and CDR2 (germline): LGHDT, YNNKEL (reference sequence). V lost 8 bases, J lost 3 bases, and 4 bases stayed unmatched. This chain's CDR3 is CASGTGLDTEAFF. Here the CDR3 DNA reads TGTGCCAGCGGGACAGGGTTGGACACTGAAGCTTTCTTT.

This clone has a single count. The V gene is TRBV2, the J gene TRBJ2-5; 7 bases are shared with TRBD2. The CDR3 totals 14 residues. The V gene's germline CDR1 is SNHLY and CDR2 FYNNEI. V dropped 5 bases and J dropped 5; count of bases not matched to a gene: 8. CDR3 nucleotide sequence: TGTGCCAGCAGTCCAAGCGGGACGGTCGAGACCCAGTACTTC. Residues: CASSPSGTVETQYF.

This clone showed up just once. The chain joins TRBV7-3 to TRBJ2-5; 8 bases are a match to TRBD2. The ends lost 2 bases at V and 2 bases at J; junction bases unmatched: 10. Germline loops: CDR1 SGHTA, CDR2 FQGTGA. The CDR3 covers 17 residues. In DNA form, the CDR3 reads TGTGCCAGCAGCTTAGGAGTAGCGGGGACCTTTCAAGAGACCCAGTACTTC. Protein sequence: CASSLGVAGTFQETQYF.

The chain combines TRBV6-5 with TRBJ2-7; perhaps TRBD1 as D (6 bases). The germline V gene has CDR1 MNHEY and CDR2 SVGAGI. This CDR3 contains 15 residues. Trimming removed 5 bases from V and 2 bases from J, with 16 bases in between. The CDR3 DNA is TGTGCCAGCAGTACGACAGGCAGGGGCCCCTACGAGCAGTACTTC. It yields the protein CASSTTGRGPYEQYF.